These 20 T cell receptor beta chains were sequenced from one sample in a study of blood T cell repertoires in COVID-19. Produced via immunoSEQ multiplex PCR; TCRdb's table is partial and in-frame only. The profile covers around 82,000 clones, with 85% appearing a single time and around a tenth taken by the ten largest. The specimen was peripheral blood. Every receptor here comes from a man aged 50 to 60 with COVID-19, enrolled during active disease.

The V gene is TRBV29-1, the J gene TRBJ2-3, with TRBD2 identical over 7 bases. The CDR3 sequence is 13 residues long. Germline V CDR1 and CDR2: SQVTM, ANQGSEA. V lost 8 bases, J lost 5 bases, and 10 bases stayed unmatched. The CDR3 is CSTPSVAGDTQYF. The CDR3 nucleotides read TGCAGCACCCCGTCGGTAGCGGGAGATACGCAGTATTTT.

This chain connects TRBV28 to TRBJ2-7; D may be TRBD2 (6 bases). The CDR3 loop spans 14 amino acids. Trimming pared 5 bases from V and 0 bases from J, leaving 11 bases between. CDR1 MDHEN and CDR2 SYDVKM come from the germline V gene. The CDR3 region is CASSPGDHSYEQYF. DNA for the CDR3: TGTGCCAGCAGTCCGGGGGACCACTCCTACGAGCAGTACTTC.

The chain couples TRBV28 to TRBJ2-5; TRBD1 agrees at 11 bases. Germline V gives CDR1 MDHEN, CDR2 SYDVKM. This CDR3 contains 14 residues. V shed 6 bases, J shed 9 bases, and the junction held 9 bases outside the gene matches. CDR3 in DNA: TGTGCCAGCAGCCGAGGACAGGGGGCCGGGGCCCAGTACTTC. Its protein product is CASSRGQGAGAQYF.

J is TRBJ1-6 and V is TRBV7-8; D possibly corresponds to TRBD1 (6 bases). Germline values: CDR1 SGHVS, CDR2 FQNEAQ. Deletions cut 5 bases from V and 7 bases from J, with 18 bases between. CDR3 length: 16 amino acids. The CDR3 DNA follows: TGTGCCAGCAGCCCCACCCGGAGGACAGTAAATTCACCCCTCCACTTT. Protein sequence: CASSPTRRTVNSPLHF.

The rearrangement uses TRBV5-1 and TRBJ2-2; 7 bases are shared with TRBD1. The CDR3 loop spans 15 amino acids. Germline V CDR1 and CDR2: SGHRS, YFSETQ. V was clipped by 4 bases and J by 2 bases; unmatched bases: 5. CDR3 residues: CASSARDSNTGELFF. CDR3 nucleotide sequence: TGCGCCAGCAGCGCCCGGGACAGTAACACCGGGGAGCTGTTTTTT.

The J gene is TRBJ1-5, the V gene TRBV7-9; the D is unclear. The CDR3 sequence is 14 residues long. CDR1 is SEHNR, CDR2 FQNEAQ, per germline (reference sequence). V was clipped by 5 bases and J by 6 bases, with 14 bases between them. The CDR3 protein is CASSAAGVAQPQHF. DNA of the CDR3: TGTGCCAGCAGCGCAGCCGGGGTCGCTCAGCCCCAGCATTTT.

The CDR3, as DNA: TGTGCCAGCAGCACAGGGCATGGCTACACCTTC. Translated, it gives CASSTGHGYTF. The chain uses TRBV7-9 and TRBJ1-2; D is possibly TRBD1 (6 bases). CDR3 length: 11 amino acids. Deletions cut 5 bases from V and 6 bases from J, with 7 bases between. The germline V gene encodes CDR1 SEHNR and CDR2 FQNEAQ (reference sequence).

This clone was seen a few times. V gene TRBV5-4 combines with J gene TRBJ1-5, with a possible D match to TRBD1 (5 bases). CDR3 length equals 14 residues. Germline-derived CDR1 and CDR2 are SGHNT and YYREEE (reference sequence). Deletions cut 3 bases from V and 7 bases from J, with 14 bases between. CDR3 in DNA: TGTGCCAGCAGCTCCCTCCCGGACAAGCAGCCCCAGCATTTT. It is translated as CASSSLPDKQPQHF.

This chain uses TRBV11-3 with TRBJ2-1; tentative D call: TRBD2 (6 bases). The CDR3 contains 16 residues. The germline gives CDR1 SGHNT, CDR2 YENEEA. V was clipped by 1 base and J by 6 bases, with 16 bases between them. CDR3 protein: CASSLGSRRDANEQFF. The CDR3, as DNA: TGTGCCAGCAGCTTAGGAAGCCGGCGGGATGCCAATGAGCAGTTCTTC.

The V gene is TRBV2, the J gene TRBJ1-5, with 12 nucleotides matching TRBD1. Germline trimming cut 6 bases from V and 7 bases from J; bases unmatched to any gene: 1. This CDR3 has 13 amino acids. Germline V CDR1 and CDR2: SNHLY, FYNNEI. The CDR3 DNA follows: TGTGCCAGCAGCGGGACAGGGGGCCAGCCCCAGCATTTT. It is translated as CASSGTGGQPQHF. The complete variable domain, with remaining parts taken from reference TRBV2 and TRBJ1-5, reads EPEVTQTPSHQVTQMGQEVILRCVPISNHLYFYWYRQILGQKVEFLVSFYNNEISEKSEIFDDQFSVERPDGSNFTLKIRSTKLEDSAMYFCASSGTGGQPQHFGDGTRLSIL.

This clone was observed a single time. This rearrangement joins TRBV11-2 to TRBJ2-1; perhaps TRBD2 as D (6 bases). This CDR3 is built from 15 residues. CDR1 is SGHAT, CDR2 FQNNGV, per germline. Between the trimmed V and J ends, which lost 5 bases and 1 base, there was a span of 12 bases. CDR3 bases: TGTGCCAGCAGCGACAGACTAGGATCCTACAATGAGCAGTTCTTC. Translating gives CASSDRLGSYNEQFF.

This rearrangement joins TRBV30 to TRBJ2-7; TRBD2 matches 7 bases. V was pared by 0 bases and J by 10 bases, with 9 bases of the junction left unmatched. The CDR3 is made up of 13 amino acids. Looked up from germline, CDR1 is GTSNPN and CDR2 is SVGIG (reference sequence). The CDR3 sequence is CAWSVPAGVDQYF. CDR3 in DNA: TGTGCCTGGAGTGTACCGGCGGGAGTAGATCAGTACTTC.

The chain uses TRBV19 and TRBJ2-2, with 9 bases identical to TRBD1. Germline V gives CDR1 LNHDA, CDR2 SQIVND (reference sequence). The V gene end was trimmed by 5 bases and the J gene end by 6 bases; junction bases not matched to a gene: 7. The CDR3 has 15 amino acids. CDR3 region: CASSPGQGLPGELFF. The CDR3 region has the DNA TGTGCCAGTAGTCCGGGACAGGGTCTTCCCGGGGAGCTGTTTTTT.

The CDR3 coding sequence is TGCGCCAGCAGCCCCGGGGCTCGGGGGGACGAGCAGTACTTC. It yields the protein CASSPGARGDEQYF. The chain links TRBV5-1 to TRBJ2-7; 7 nucleotides agree with TRBD2. V lost 4 bases, J lost 5 bases, and 9 bases stayed unmatched. The CDR3 has 14 amino acids. The germline CDR1 and CDR2 sequences are SGHRS and YFSETQ.

The chain uses TRBV12-3 or TRBV12-4 and TRBJ2-2, with D perhaps matching TRBD2 (5 bases). CDR3 length: 12 residues. Trimming stripped 8 bases from V and 8 bases from J, with 12 bases between. The CDR3 spells CASVEGAGELFF. The CDR3 DNA is TGTGCCAGCGTCGAGGGTGCAGGGGAGCTGTTTTTT.

The chain uses TRBV2 and TRBJ1-4; D may be TRBD1 (5 bases). CDR1 is SNHLY, CDR2 FYNNEI, per germline. V lost 0 bases to trimming and J lost 8 bases, with 19 bases between them. The CDR3 extends over 17 amino acids. The CDR3: CASSEALFGTRVEKLFF. The CDR3 DNA is TGTGCCAGCAGTGAAGCGCTTTTTGGGACTCGGGTCGAAAAACTGTTTTTT.

The chain has TRBV27 and TRBJ1-1; tentative D call: TRBD1 (5 bases). Germline V gene data show CDR1 as MNHEY and CDR2 as SMNVEV (reference sequence). Trimming left V 2 bases short and J 3 bases short, with 13 bases between. The CDR3 totals 15 residues. CDR3 protein: CASSLGGGGYTEAFF. CDR3 DNA: TGTGCCAGCAGTTTAGGGGGGGGAGGGTACACTGAAGCTTTCTTT.

CDR3 sequence (DNA): TGCGCCAGCAGTCCGGGACAGGGTGCTTCTGGGGCCAACGTCCTGACTTTC. Translating it yields CASSPGQGASGANVLTF. The gene calls are TRBV5-1 and TRBJ2-6; 9 nucleotides match TRBD1. The germline V gene encodes CDR1 SGHRS and CDR2 YFSETQ. V shed 5 bases and J 1 base; nucleotides not matched to a gene: 7. CDR3 length: 17 residues. Looking up the rest from reference TRBV5-1 and TRBJ2-6 gives the full variable domain: KAGVTQTPRYLIKTRGQQVTLSCSPISGHRSVSWYQQTPGQGLQFLFEYFSETQRNKGNFPGRFSGRQFSNSRSEMNVSTLELGDSALYLCASSPGQGASGANVLTFGAGSRLTVL.

The chain uses TRBV28 and TRBJ1-1, with a tentative D call TRBD1 (6 bases). This CDR3 has 16 amino acids. Germline CDR1 is MDHEN and CDR2 is SYDVKM. V was clipped by 5 bases and J by 5 bases, with 21 bases between them. CDR3 in amino acids: CASSTLTQGHRTEAFF. In DNA form, the CDR3 reads TGTGCCAGCAGTACATTAACCCAGGGGCATCGGACTGAAGCTTTCTTT.

V and J are TRBV27 and TRBJ2-2; 7 positions agree with TRBD1. This CDR3 is 17 amino acids long. Germline V gene data show CDR1 as MNHEY and CDR2 as SMNVEV (reference sequence). The trim removed 6 bases at V and 6 bases at J, leaving 16 bases unmatched. The CDR3: CASSRGGSGLGPGELFF. The CDR3 DNA sequence: TGTGCCAGCAGCCGAGGGGGCTCAGGGTTGGGACCCGGGGAGCTGTTTTTT.